Shown below are 21 T cell receptor beta chains from a single sample sequenced in a study of T cell clones after liver transplantation. Repertoires were generated with immunoSEQ multiplex PCR, while TCRdb's copy carries only in-frame clones and drops some. The sample shows 95,000 to 130,000 clones, 90% of them seen only once. Here the sequenced sample was CD4+ T cells from blood, taken 12 months after liver transplant. Every receptor here comes from a human patient who received a liver transplant. The graft donor may be the source of some T cells.

The V and J genes are TRBV6-4 and TRBJ2-7, with TRBD1 matching 7 bases. The V segment lost 3 bases and the J segment 3 bases; nucleotides outside the gene matches: 11. The CDR3 has 16 amino acids. Germline CDR1 is MRHNA and CDR2 is SNTAGT. CDR3 sequence reads: CASSDIPANRGYEQYF. The CDR3 DNA reads as TGTGCCAGCAGTGATATCCCAGCTAACAGGGGCTACGAGCAGTACTTC.

This chain connects TRBV7-9 to TRBJ2-3, with 9 bases aligning to TRBD2. Germline CDR1 reads SEHNR; CDR2 reads FQNEAQ (reference sequence). The CDR3 runs to 16 residues. V was pared by 1 base and J by 0 bases, with 2 bases of the junction left unmatched. The CDR3 loop is CASSLVSGGSTDTQYF. The CDR3 region has the DNA TGTGCCAGCAGCTTAGTTAGCGGGGGTAGCACAGATACGCAGTATTTT.

This clone was recorded only once. This chain links TRBV5-1 with TRBJ2-5; D possibly corresponds to TRBD1 (7 bases). Trimming cost V 4 bases and J 1 base, with 14 bases left between them. CDR3 length: 15 residues. Germline values: CDR1 SGHRS, CDR2 YFSETQ. The CDR3 reads CASSGGDSLQETQYF. DNA for the CDR3: TGCGCCAGCAGCGGAGGGGACAGCCTCCAAGAGACCCAGTACTTC.

The rearrangement joins TRBV5-6 to TRBJ2-3; TRBD1 aligns across 8 bases. CDR3 length equals 15 residues. CDR1 SGHDT and CDR2 YYEEEE come from the germline V gene. The V and J ends lost 4 bases and 4 bases, in that order; junction bases with no gene match: 8. The CDR3, as DNA: TGTGCCAGCAGCCGGAAGGACAGGGTAGCAGATACGCAGTATTTT. Its protein product is CASSRKDRVADTQYF. Drawing the rest from reference TRBV5-6 and TRBJ2-3, the complete variable domain is DAGVTQSPTHLIKTRGQQVTLRCSPKSGHDTVSWYQQALGQGPQFIFQYYEEEERQRGNFPDRFSGHQFPNYSSELNVNALLLGDSALYLCASSRKDRVADTQYFGPGTRLTVL.

The CDR3 coding sequence is TGTGCCAGCAGTTACGGAGGGACGAACACCGGGGAGCTGTTTTTT. Protein sequence: CASSYGGTNTGELFF. The chain combines TRBV6-5 with TRBJ2-2; tentatively, D is TRBD2 (6 bases). Germline assignment: CDR1 MNHEY and CDR2 SVGAGI. This CDR3 contains 15 residues. The ends were cut back, 2 bases at V and 0 bases at J, with 7 bases in the middle.

The gene calls are TRBV10-3 and TRBJ2-3, with D possibly being TRBD2 (6 bases). The CDR3 sequence is 14 residues long. V dropped 8 bases and J dropped 6 bases, with 18 bases sitting between them. Germline V lookup: CDR1 ENHRY, CDR2 SYGVKD. The CDR3 region has the DNA TGTGCCATCGCCCCTAGCGCGGGCGTGGATACGCAGTATTTT. It codes for CAIAPSAGVDTQYF.

The chain recombines TRBV4-3 with TRBJ2-5, with D unresolved. This CDR3 has 14 residues. V was shortened by 0 bases and J by 7 bases, with 12 bases between the two germline ends. CDR1 is LGHNA and CDR2 is YSLEER in the germline V gene. The CDR3 coding sequence is TGCGCCAGCAGCCAAGATCCCCTTGCGGCGACCCAGTACTTC. It encodes CASSQDPLAATQYF.

This clone occurred once. The V and J genes are TRBV29-1 and TRBJ2-1; 8 positions agree with TRBD2. After removal of 6 bases from V and 8 bases from J, the junction contained 15 bases not matched to a gene. Looked up from germline, CDR1 is SQVTM and CDR2 is ANQGSEA. The CDR3 runs 15 residues. The CDR3 region is CSVLPIAGSNYEQFF. For the CDR3, the DNA is TGCAGCGTCCTACCCATAGCGGGATCTAACTATGAGCAGTTCTTC.

This clone was seen repeatedly, ten times or more. The chain is built from TRBV7-2 and TRBJ2-7, with TRBD2 matching over 7 bases. CDR3 length: 15 amino acids. Germline trimming cut 1 base from V and 6 bases from J; bases unmatched to any gene: 9. Germline V gene lookup returns CDR1 SGHTA and CDR2 FQGNSA. The CDR3 protein is CASSLDSGRASEQYF. The CDR3 region has the DNA TGTGCCAGCAGCTTAGATAGCGGGCGAGCATCCGAGCAGTACTTC.

The genes are TRBV5-1 and TRBJ2-2; unclear D gene. The V and J ends lost 0 bases and 4 bases respectively, with 4 bases between them. The CDR3 runs 13 residues. Germline lookup yields CDR1 SGHRS and CDR2 YFSETQ. As DNA, the CDR3 is TGCGCCAGCAGCTTGGCTGGCACCGGGGAGCTGTTTTTT. The encoded protein is CASSLAGTGELFF. The full variable domain, completed using reference TRBV5-1 and TRBJ2-2, is KAGVTQTPRYLIKTRGQQVTLSCSPISGHRSVSWYQQTPGQGLQFLFEYFSETQRNKGNFPGRFSGRQFSNSRSEMNVSTLELGDSALYLCASSLAGTGELFFGEGSRLTVL.

The V and J genes are TRBV28 and TRBJ2-5, with D maybe TRBD2 (5 bases). Trimming took 7 bases from V and 4 from J, leaving 25 bases between them. The CDR3 consists of 17 residues. Germline V gene lookup returns CDR1 MDHEN and CDR2 SYDVKM. The CDR3 DNA is TGTGCCAGCACCGCGGAGGACCCTCAAAGTTTAGGAGAGACCCAGTACTTC. Translated: CASTAEDPQSLGETQYF.

This sequence joins TRBV7-3 and TRBJ2-3; 10 nucleotides agree with TRBD1. The CDR3 spans 17 residues. Germline loops: CDR1 SGHTA, CDR2 FQGTGA. V dropped 1 base and J dropped 0; count of bases not matched to a gene: 4. The CDR3 DNA is TGTGCCAGCAGCTTAATCGGACAGGGGGTTAGCACAGATACGCAGTATTTT. It translates to CASSLIGQGVSTDTQYF. Variable domain in full (rest from reference TRBV7-3 and TRBJ2-3): GAGVSQTPSNKVTEKGKYVELRCDPISGHTALYWYRQSLGQGPEFLIYFQGTGAADDSGLPNDRFFAVRPEGSVSTLKIQRTERGDSAVYLCASSLIGQGVSTDTQYFGPGTRLTVL.

The V gene is TRBV25-1, the J gene TRBJ2-7; possible D gene TRBD1, 6 bases. The CDR3 sequence is 16 residues long. The germline CDR1 and CDR2 sequences are MGHDK and SYGVNS. V lost 7 bases, J lost 0 bases, and 19 bases lay in between. The CDR3 bases are TGTGCCAGCAATCTAAAGAGTACAGGGAACTCCTACGAGCAGTACTTC. This sequence encodes CASNLKSTGNSYEQYF.

V gene TRBV9 combines with J gene TRBJ2-3, with D perhaps matching TRBD2 (5 bases). The CDR3 spans 16 residues. V was clipped by 2 bases and J by 6 bases, with 19 bases between them. In germline, CDR1 is SGDLS, CDR2 YYNGEE. The CDR3 loop reads CASSVQDSLIRDTQYF. The CDR3 region has the DNA TGTGCCAGCAGCGTTCAGGACTCCCTGATACGGGATACGCAGTATTTT.

The chain is built from TRBV4-1 and TRBJ2-2; D is unclear. The CDR3 contains 15 residues. The germline V and J ends were trimmed by 1 base and 4 bases, with 10 bases remaining between them. CDR1 MGHRA and CDR2 YSYEKL come from the germline V gene. The CDR3 DNA sequence: TGCGCCAGCAGCCAAGTATCGCAAGTCACCGGGGAGCTGTTTTTT. It specifies CASSQVSQVTGELFF.

The table lists this clone with a few counts. This rearrangement joins TRBV7-9 to TRBJ2-1; 13 bases are a match to TRBD2. The germline V gene encodes CDR1 SEHNR and CDR2 FQNEAQ (reference sequence). V dropped 4 bases and J dropped 4; count of bases not matched to a gene: 7. The CDR3 has 17 amino acids. The CDR3 reads CASSSGTSGMIYNEQFF. The CDR3 nucleotides are TGTGCCAGCAGCTCCGGGACTAGCGGGATGATTTACAATGAGCAGTTCTTC.

The chain joins TRBV14 to TRBJ1-2; no definite D call. The CDR3 spans 13 residues. Trimming pared 1 base from V and 8 bases from J, leaving 11 bases between. From germline, CDR1 is SGHDN and CDR2 FVKESK. The CDR3 region is CASSQGRGYGYTF. The DNA for the CDR3 is TGTGCCAGCAGCCAAGGTCGCGGTTACGGCTACACCTTC.

A single count supports this clone. The genes are TRBV5-4 and TRBJ2-3; no clear D gene. The CDR3 has 15 amino acids. CDR1 and CDR2 from the germline V gene are SGHNT and YYREEE (reference sequence). Trimming left V 0 bases short and J 0 bases short, with 8 bases between. The CDR3 nucleotides are TGTGCCAGCAGCTTGGACCCTCTTAGCACAGATACGCAGTATTTT. It specifies CASSLDPLSTDTQYF.

The chain employs TRBV19 and TRBJ2-5, with 11 nucleotides matching TRBD2. This CDR3 is built from 15 residues. The junction had 5 bases not matched to a gene; V was cut back by 4 bases and J by 4 bases. The germline CDR1 and CDR2 sequences are LNHDA and SQIVND (reference sequence). The CDR3 reads CASSRGTSGGETQYF. CDR3 in DNA: TGTGCCAGTAGTAGGGGGACTAGCGGAGGAGAGACCCAGTACTTC.

This chain joins TRBV27 and TRBJ1-5, with TRBD1 identical over 9 bases. With V trimmed by 2 bases and J by 4 bases, 3 bases remained unmatched. The germline V gene encodes CDR1 MNHEY and CDR2 SMNVEV (reference sequence). CDR3 size: 15 residues. The CDR3 is CASSLGQGFNQPQHF. CDR3 DNA sequence: TGTGCCAGCAGTTTAGGACAGGGGTTTAATCAGCCCCAGCATTTT.

J is TRBJ1-5 and V is TRBV5-6, with a weak D call TRBD1 (6 bases). The CDR3 is made up of 14 amino acids. With 0 bases removed from V and 2 bases from J, the gap between germline ends came to 6 bases. The germline CDR1 and CDR2 sequences are SGHDT and YYEEEE. The DNA for the CDR3 is TGTGCCAGCAGCTTGGCAGGGGGCAATCAGCCCCAGCATTTT. Translation: CASSLAGGNQPQHF.